This passage covers 8 T cell receptor beta chains from one sample sequenced in a study of T cell changes during pregnancy in multiple sclerosis (dated by TCRdb to between 2017 and 2020). Library construction relied on the immunoSEQ multiplex PCR assay. TCRdb re-hosts the immuneACCESS table, in-frame sequences only. Its copies lack some clones; in the studies checked, an unresolved V gene accounts for under half of them, and the cause for the rest is not known. Present in this sample are around 37,000 clones, 91% of which were seen just once. The top ten clonotypes cover over 5% of the sample. This sample comprised CD8+ T cells from peripheral blood mononuclear cells, obtained in the second trimester of pregnancy. The receptors come from a female donor with multiple sclerosis, enrolled in a pregnancy study.

The rearrangement links TRBV4-1 to TRBJ2-7, with D maybe TRBD1 (6 bases). V was cut by 0 bases and J by 3 bases, with 6 bases left in between. From germline, CDR1 is MGHRA and CDR2 YSYEKL. The CDR3 is 13 residues long. DNA for the CDR3: TGCGCCAGCAGCCAAGAACAGGGCTACGAGCAGTACTTC. This translates into CASSQEQGYEQYF.

The chain carries TRBV4-3 and TRBJ1-1; D gene unclear. This CDR3 contains 13 residues. Germline-derived CDR1 and CDR2 are LGHNA and YSLEER. Trimming shortened V by 1 base and J by 1 base, and 4 bases separated the two germline ends. The CDR3 is CASSQARNTEAFF. The CDR3 nucleotides are TGCGCCAGCAGCCAAGCCCGGAACACTGAAGCTTTCTTT.

The V and J genes are TRBV11-2 and TRBJ1-1; tentatively, D is TRBD1 (5 bases). V lost 2 bases, J lost 6 bases, and 19 bases lay in between. CDR3 length: 16 amino acids. CDR1 and CDR2 (germline): SGHAT, FQNNGV. The CDR3 bases are TGTGCCAGCAGCTTATGGGCATTTAGGGGAGGATCTGAAGCTTTCTTT. It encodes CASSLWAFRGGSEAFF.

V and J are TRBV4-1 and TRBJ2-7; 10 bases agree with TRBD2. The CDR3 loop spans 15 amino acids. Germline V lookup: CDR1 MGHRA, CDR2 YSYEKL. Trimming at V came to 0 bases and at J to 4 bases, leaving 3 bases not matched to a gene. CDR3 protein: CASSQEPSGSYEQYF. In DNA, the CDR3 is TGCGCCAGCAGCCAAGAGCCTAGCGGGAGTTACGAGCAGTACTTC.

This sequence joins TRBV9 and TRBJ2-7, with TRBD2 matching 9 bases. The CDR3 runs to 14 residues. The germline V gene has CDR1 SGDLS and CDR2 YYNGEE. After removal of 2 bases from V and 3 bases from J, the junction contained 3 bases not matched to a gene. The CDR3 DNA follows: TGTGCCAGCAGCGTGAGTAGCGGGGGCTACGAGCAGTACTTC. It codes for CASSVSSGGYEQYF.

This chain joins TRBV7-9 and TRBJ1-1; 7 nucleotides agree with TRBD1. The germline gives CDR1 SEHNR, CDR2 FQNEAQ (reference sequence). The length of the CDR3 is 15 residues. V shed 1 base, J shed 3 bases, and the junction held 5 bases outside the gene matches. CDR3 coding DNA: TGTGCCAGCAGCTTAGTAGGACAGGCCTACACTGAAGCTTTCTTT. This gives the protein CASSLVGQAYTEAFF.

The V and J genes are TRBV19 and TRBJ2-2, with 7 bases lining up with TRBD1. The CDR3 consists of 14 residues. The J segment lost 3 bases and the V segment lost 7 bases, leaving 5 bases of the junction unmatched. Germline V gene lookup returns CDR1 LNHDA and CDR2 SQIVND (reference sequence). CDR3 amino acids: CASIRQGYTGELFF. In DNA, the CDR3 is TGTGCCAGTATCAGACAGGGTTACACCGGGGAGCTGTTTTTT.

The genes are TRBV5-1 and TRBJ2-7; 8 positions match TRBD1. J lost 7 bases, V lost 4 bases, and 10 bases had no gene match. In germline, CDR1 is SGHRS, CDR2 YFSETQ. The CDR3 consists of 14 residues. For the CDR3, the DNA is TGCGCCAGCAGCGCGTCGCAGGGGGCCTGGGAGCAGTACTTC. Its protein product is CASSASQGAWEQYF.